The 30 T cell receptor beta chains below all came from one sample that was sequenced in a study of cytomegalovirus exposure and HLA in healthy donors. In the PCR, 60 Vbeta and 13 Jbeta primers were used. TCRdb's table, derived via immunoSEQ multiplex PCR, lists solely in-frame clones and lacks some. This table holds more than 80,000 clones, roughly 74% found once. Input material: PBMCs. The source is a female donor in good health and CMV-seropositive.

The chain uses TRBV9 and TRBJ1-1, with D unclear. This CDR3 contains 14 residues. Germline V CDR1 and CDR2: SGDLS, YYNGEE. Trimming shortened V by 4 bases and J by 2 bases, and 12 bases separated the two germline ends. In nucleotides, the CDR3 is TGTGCCAGCAGCCGTTGGACGGGAAACACTGAAGCTTTCTTT. This gives the protein CASSRWTGNTEAFF.

The chain uses TRBV11-3 and TRBJ1-1; D is possibly TRBD1 (6 bases). This CDR3 has 18 residues. Trimming removed 0 bases at V and 0 bases at J, with 17 bases between. Germline CDR1 and CDR2: SGHNT and YENEEA. In DNA, the CDR3 is TGTGCCAGCAGCTTAGATGGTCTGGCGGGGGCCTTGAACACTGAAGCTTTCTTT. Its protein is CASSLDGLAGALNTEAFF. Full variable domain (rest looked up from reference TRBV11-3 and TRBJ1-1): EAGVVQSPRYKIIEKKQPVAFWCNPISGHNTLYWYLQNLGQGPELLIRYENEEAVDDSQLPKDRFSAERLKGVDSTLKIQPAELGDSAVYLCASSLDGLAGALNTEAFFGQGTRLTVV.

The chain uses TRBV19 and TRBJ2-4; D gene ambiguous. Germline V gives CDR1 LNHDA, CDR2 SQIVND (reference sequence). V shed 4 bases and J shed 2 bases, with 12 bases lying between them. The CDR3 contains 15 residues. The CDR3 protein is CASSNQVASKNIQYF. CDR3 nucleotides: TGTGCCAGTAGTAATCAGGTGGCTTCCAAAAACATTCAGTACTTC.

This clone was recorded only once. This chain uses TRBV4-1 with TRBJ1-5, with TRBD1 matching over 8 bases. CDR1 is MGHRA, CDR2 YSYEKL, per germline. Unmatched junction bases numbered 12, after V lost 3 bases and J lost 2 bases. The CDR3 spans 18 residues. The CDR3 nucleotides read TGCGCCAGCAGCCACACAGACCAGGGGGCGCAAGGCAATCAGCCCCAGCATTTT. Translation: CASSHTDQGAQGNQPQHF.

The chain combines TRBV6-5 with TRBJ2-7; 10 nucleotides match TRBD1. V shed 6 bases and J 4 bases; nucleotides not matched to a gene: 9. The CDR3 consists of 15 residues. From germline, CDR1 is MNHEY and CDR2 SVGAGI. The CDR3 loop reads CASSPTGTGVYEQYF. CDR3 nucleotide sequence: TGTGCCAGCAGCCCGACCGGGACAGGGGTTTACGAGCAGTACTTC.

This clone was observed a few times. This sequence joins TRBV7-9 and TRBJ1-1, with D perhaps matching TRBD1 (6 bases). CDR3 size: 13 residues. V was shortened by 5 bases and J by 7 bases, with 14 bases between the two germline ends. Per germline, CDR1 SEHNR and CDR2 FQNEAQ (reference sequence). This CDR3 is CASSRQAQIEAFF. Here the CDR3 DNA reads TGTGCCAGCAGCCGACAGGCCCAAATTGAAGCTTTCTTT.

This clone occurred a few times. V is TRBV4-1 and J is TRBJ1-5, with a possible D match to TRBD1 (6 bases). The CDR3 contains 15 residues. The germline V and J ends were trimmed by 1 base and 5 bases, with 12 bases remaining between them. Germline CDR1 is MGHRA and CDR2 is YSYEKL. As DNA, the CDR3 is TGCGCCAGCAGCCAAGGTGAACAGGGTGATCAGCCCCAGCATTTT. This gives the protein CASSQGEQGDQPQHF.

The chain is built from TRBV30 and TRBJ1-2, with 7 bases lining up with TRBD1. Germline V gene data show CDR1 as GTSNPN and CDR2 as SVGIG (reference sequence). The ends lost 0 bases at V and 0 bases at J; junction bases unmatched: 4. The CDR3 is made up of 15 amino acids. The CDR3: CAWSVWDRANYGYTF. The CDR3 DNA is TGTGCCTGGAGTGTTTGGGACAGAGCTAACTATGGCTACACCTTC.

For this clone: The junction shows a germline mismatch at one end, possibly a read error. The chain combines TRBV29-1 with TRBJ1-1; 7 bases agree with TRBD1. Germline V CDR1 and CDR2: SQVTM, ANQGSEA. This CDR3 is 18 amino acids long. CDR3: CSVEGSRDRALPSTAAFF. The CDR3 DNA is TGCAGCGTTGAAGGATCCCGAGACAGGGCCCTCCCCAGCACTGCAGCTTTCTTT.

The J gene is TRBJ2-1, the V gene TRBV5-4, with D possibly matching TRBD1 (6 bases). CDR1 and CDR2 from the germline V gene are SGHNT and YYREEE (reference sequence). CDR3 length: 16 amino acids. Trimming removed 0 bases at V and 0 bases at J, with 10 bases between. CDR3 DNA sequence: TGTGCCAGCAGCTTGGAGAGGGGGAGCTCCTACAATGAGCAGTTCTTC. It translates to CASSLERGSSYNEQFF. Together with reference TRBV5-4 and TRBJ2-1, the CDR3 gives the full variable domain: ETGVTQSPTHLIKTRGQQVTLRCSSQSGHNTVSWYQQALGQGPQFIFQYYREEENGRGNFPPRFSGLQFPNYSSELNVNALELDDSALYLCASSLERGSSYNEQFFGPGTRLTVL.

The chain has TRBV18 and TRBJ2-6; possible D gene TRBD1, 7 bases. Germline V gene sequence: CDR1 KGHSH, CDR2 LQKENI. The CDR3 has 14 residues. Trimming pared 3 bases from V and 10 bases from J, leaving 13 bases between. The CDR3 nucleotides read TGTGCCAGCTCACCGGAGACAGGGACTAACGTCCTGACTTTC. Protein sequence: CASSPETGTNVLTF.

This chain joins TRBV28 and TRBJ1-3; no clear D. Trimming left V 4 bases short and J 0 bases short, with 7 bases between. CDR3 length equals 14 residues. Germline-derived CDR1 and CDR2 are MDHEN and SYDVKM. CDR3 loop: CASSSPISGNTIYF. The CDR3 region has the DNA TGTGCCAGCAGTTCCCCAATCTCTGGAAACACCATATATTTT.

The chain uses TRBV5-1 and TRBJ2-5; D might be TRBD2 (5 bases). CDR3 length equals 15 residues. Trimming removed 1 base at V and 7 bases at J, with 17 bases between. The germline CDR1 and CDR2 sequences are SGHRS and YFSETQ. The CDR3: CASSLSFDRGGTQYF. CDR3 bases: TGCGCCAGCAGCTTGAGCTTCGATCGGGGTGGGACCCAGTACTTC.

This chain connects TRBV5-1 to TRBJ2-5; the match to TRBD1 covers 7 bases. The CDR3 covers 14 residues. J lost 1 base, V lost 3 bases, and 3 bases had no gene match. The germline CDR1 and CDR2 sequences are SGHRS and YFSETQ. CDR3 nucleotide sequence: TGCGCCAGCAGCTGGGGACAGTCCCAAGAGACCCAGTACTTC. Translating gives CASSWGQSQETQYF.

CDR3 residues: CASSWGANTGELFF. CDR3 in DNA: TGTGCCAGCAGCTGGGGCGCGAACACCGGGGAGCTGTTTTTT. The chain employs TRBV7-2 and TRBJ2-2; D is perhaps TRBD1 (5 bases). Per the germline V gene, CDR1 is SGHTA and CDR2 is FQGNSA. V was shortened by 4 bases and J by 0 bases, with 6 bases between the two germline ends. CDR3 length equals 14 residues.

The chain is built from TRBV10-3 and TRBJ2-5; TRBD2 matches at 12 bases. Germline assignment: CDR1 ENHRY and CDR2 SYGVKD. The CDR3 runs 14 residues. Unmatched junction bases numbered 5, after V lost 2 bases and J lost 10 bases. CDR3 in amino acids: CAISETSGGQIQYF. The DNA for the CDR3 is TGTGCCATCAGTGAGACTAGCGGGGGGCAGATCCAGTACTTC.

The V call is TRBV6-1, the J call TRBJ1-4; 7 bases line up with TRBD1. Trimming removed 8 bases from V and 4 bases from J; junction bases left unmatched: 7. In germline, CDR1 is MNHNS, CDR2 SASEGT. The CDR3 extends over 14 amino acids. This CDR3 reads CASLWNRGNEKLFF. The DNA of the CDR3 is TGTGCCAGCCTTTGGAACAGGGGTAATGAAAAACTGTTTTTT.

The J gene is TRBJ2-7, the V gene TRBV11-2; D is possibly TRBD2 (6 bases). CDR3 size: 14 residues. The germline V gene encodes CDR1 SGHAT and CDR2 FQNNGV. The V end lost 3 bases, the J end lost 3 bases, and 12 bases lay between the germline ends. For the CDR3, the DNA is TGTGCCAGCAGCTTCGGGGGAGAGGGCTACGAGCAGTACTTC. The encoded protein is CASSFGGEGYEQYF. Full variable domain (outside the CDR3, taken from reference TRBV11-2 and TRBJ2-7): EAGVAQSPRYKIIEKRQSVAFWCNPISGHATLYWYQQILGQGPKLLIQFQNNGVVDDSQLPKDRFSAERLKGVDSTLKIQPAKLEDSAVYLCASSFGGEGYEQYFGPGTRLTVT.

The DNA for the CDR3 is TGTGCCTGGAGTCCAGGCAGGGGGTATAATCAGCCCCAGCATTTT. Translating it yields CAWSPGRGYNQPQHF. The rearrangement uses TRBV30 and TRBJ1-5; 7 bases map to TRBD1. Germline V lookup: CDR1 GTSNPN, CDR2 SVGIG (reference sequence). J was trimmed by 4 bases and V by 2 bases; bases with no gene match: 8. The CDR3 length is 15 residues.

In its sample, this clone was seen once. The chain links TRBV11-2 to TRBJ2-1, with D unresolved. Germline-derived CDR1 and CDR2 are SGHAT and FQNNGV. V was shortened by 0 bases and J by 8 bases, with 8 bases between the two germline ends. The CDR3 totals 13 residues. CDR3 loop: CASSLERVDEQFF. In DNA form, the CDR3 reads TGTGCCAGCAGCTTAGAACGGGTAGATGAGCAGTTCTTC.

The V call is TRBV11-1, the J call TRBJ2-7; 8 bases map to TRBD1. Germline V gene data show CDR1 as SGHAT and CDR2 as FQDESV (reference sequence). The V segment lost 2 bases and the J segment 4 bases; nucleotides outside the gene matches: 7. The CDR3 covers 15 residues. The CDR3 is CASSLNRQGSYEQYF. DNA for the CDR3: TGTGCCAGCAGCTTAAATCGACAGGGGTCTTACGAGCAGTACTTC.

This clone has only a few counts. The gene calls are TRBV7-3 and TRBJ1-1; TRBD1 matches at 9 bases. Trimming cost V 5 bases and J 3 bases; bases outside gene matches: 7. The CDR3 sequence is 15 residues long. Germline V CDR1 and CDR2: SGHTA, FQGTGA. DNA for the CDR3: TGTGCCAGCAGCGTGTCCGGGACAGGGCACACTGAAGCTTTCTTT. Amino acid sequence: CASSVSGTGHTEAFF.

The rearrangement joins TRBV28 to TRBJ2-1; D is unclear. The CDR3 length is 11 residues. The V end was cut by 5 bases, the J end by 10 bases, with 9 bases between. Germline loops: CDR1 MDHEN, CDR2 SYDVKM. The CDR3 protein is CASSKSREQFF. The DNA of the CDR3 is TGTGCCAGCAGTAAGAGCCGGGAGCAGTTCTTC.

J is TRBJ1-3 and V is TRBV10-3, with 7 bases that match TRBD1. Germline CDR1 ENHRY, CDR2 SYGVKD. The CDR3 is 16 residues long. Germline trimming cut 3 bases from V and 2 bases from J; bases unmatched to any gene: 7. In DNA, the CDR3 is TGTGCCATCAGTGAATATCGAACAGGGGCTGGAAACACCATATATTTT. Translation gives CAISEYRTGAGNTIYF.

In this sample, this clone turned up a few times. V usage is TRBV30 and J usage is TRBJ2-2; D might be TRBD2 (5 bases). V was shortened by 0 bases and J by 6 bases, with 11 bases between the two germline ends. The CDR3 is 14 residues long. Per germline, CDR1 GTSNPN and CDR2 SVGIG (reference sequence). CDR3 sequence reads: CAWSVGVDAGELFF. The CDR3 nucleotides read TGTGCCTGGAGTGTCGGGGTCGACGCCGGGGAGCTGTTTTTT.

This clone was seen a handful of times. CDR3 sequence: CASSLERNTEAFF. Here the CDR3 DNA reads TGTGCCAGCAGCTTAGAGCGGAACACTGAAGCTTTCTTT. The V gene is TRBV7-9, the J gene TRBJ1-1; no definite D call. Per the germline V gene, CDR1 is SEHNR and CDR2 is FQNEAQ (reference sequence). Trimming pared 1 base from V and 1 base from J, leaving 4 bases between. The CDR3 is 13 residues long.

This sequence joins TRBV29-1 and TRBJ2-2, with 13 bases aligning to TRBD2. With 5 bases clipped from V and 2 bases from J, the junction kept 2 bases outside the gene matches. The germline V gene encodes CDR1 SQVTM and CDR2 ANQGSEA. The CDR3 totals 15 residues. The CDR3 DNA reads TGCAGCGTTCAGGGACTAGCGGGAAACACCGGGGAGCTGTTTTTT. Translation: CSVQGLAGNTGELFF.

This sequence joins TRBV5-4 and TRBJ1-2; 9 nucleotides align to TRBD1. After removal of 5 bases from V and 1 base from J, the junction contained 12 bases not matched to a gene. The CDR3 contains 17 residues. Germline V lookup: CDR1 SGHNT, CDR2 YYREEE (reference sequence). The CDR3 nucleotides read TGTGCCAGCAGATACGGGACAGGGAAGATTGGTAACTATGGCTACACCTTC. Residues: CASRYGTGKIGNYGYTF.

This chain connects TRBV10-3 to TRBJ2-7; maybe TRBD1 (5 bases). Between the trimmed V and J ends, which lost 1 base and 0 bases, there was a span of 19 bases. The CDR3 spans 18 residues. CDR1 and CDR2 (germline): ENHRY, SYGVKD. CDR3 in amino acids: CAISELARAPPFSYEQYF. In nucleotides, the CDR3 is TGTGCCATCAGTGAGTTGGCCAGGGCTCCACCCTTCTCCTACGAGCAGTACTTC.

The chain links TRBV16 to TRBJ2-7; TRBD1 aligns across 9 bases. The CDR3 is 16 residues long. With 4 bases clipped from V and 3 bases from J, the junction kept 10 bases outside the gene matches. Germline CDR1 and CDR2: KGHSY and FQNENV. CDR3 amino acids: CASSRYDRGRNYEQYF. CDR3 sequence (DNA): TGTGCCAGCAGCCGGTATGACAGGGGGAGGAACTACGAGCAGTACTTC.